This TCR beta chain was captured by sequencing in a study of technical replicates of blood from a few donors (dated by TCRdb to the late 2010s). CDR1 SGDLS and CDR2 YYNGEE are derived from the germline V gene. The CDR3 spans 17 residues, from the cysteine through the phenylalanine. Just the 51-base CDR3 DNA is kept, in frame starting at base 1. The V and J ends are trimmed by 4 bases and 5 bases, leaving 21 bases between them. To prepare the library, the immunoSEQ multiplex PCR assay was applied. Drawn from immuneACCESS, this table holds only the in-frame rearrangements with V and J called that TCRdb kept. Clones are partly lost; checked studies trace under half to an unresolved V gene and leave the rest unexplained. The sample table holds around 89,000 clones, of which about 94% were seen once. The ten largest clonotypes hold about 0.25% of the sample. On this clone: The specificity of this receptor is unknown. No base-level quality is on record; no much larger clone is a single base apart.

The V and J segments used are TRBV9 and TRBJ2-2, and the D gene may be TRBD1, 5 bases matching. This sequence originates from a human donor in good health. Sequences were obtained from T cells isolated from PBMCs. This receptor has the CDR3 CASSPPNQGFRTGELFF. Here is the DNA: TGTGCCAGCAGCCCTCCGAATCAGGGATTCAGGACCGGGGAGCTGTTTTTT. The CDR3, completed at both ends by the reference TRBV9 and TRBJ2-2 genes, gives the full variable domain DSGVTQTPKHLITATGQRVTLRCSPRSGDLSVYWYQQSLDQGLQFLIQYYNGEERAKGNILERFSAQQFPDLHSELNLSSLELGDSALYFCASSPPNQGFRTGELFFGEGSRLTVL.